Following are 12 T cell receptor beta chains from one sample sequenced in a study of tumor-infiltrating lymphocytes in primary liver carcinoma. Starting material of around 490 ng total RNA yielded TCR beta cDNA via a constant-region primer. Construction of TCR beta libraries relied on three successive nested multiplex PCR rounds employing slightly modified ARM-PCR. A C-beta reverse primer was combined with TRBV1-TRBV30 forward primers in the first two PCR rounds, and each round had around 11 cycles. TCRdb independently ran MiXCR on the multiplex PCR reads; one entry per CDR3 protein. Of approximately 330,000 distinct CDR3 sequences detected, roughly two thirds appear once; the ten largest clones hold about 6%. Researchers drew blood RNA from unsorted whole blood and extracted germline DNA as well. Input material: peripheral blood. These receptors were obtained from a man in his forties with primary liver carcinoma and hepatitis B virus infection.

Comment on this clonotype: Germline and junction disagree at one end, which may indicate a read error. The chain has TRBV6-5 and TRBJ2-3; D is possibly TRBD2 (6 bases). Germline CDR1 reads MNHEY; CDR2 reads SVGAGI. The CDR3 covers 14 residues. The CDR3 DNA reads as TGTGCCAGCAGTGAGGGACTTCACACATATACGCAGTATTTT. Its protein product is CASSEGLHTYTQYF.

J is TRBJ1-6 and V is TRBV30; D is unresolved. CDR3 length: 14 residues. In germline, CDR1 is GTSNPN, CDR2 SVGIG (reference sequence). V lost 3 bases and J lost 13, with 19 bases in between. CDR3: CAWSTSPAYYPLHF. CDR3 coding DNA: TGTGCCTGGAGCACCAGCCCGGCATATTACCCCCTCCACTTT.

This clonotype has a handful of counts. The CDR3 is CASSPTPGLDYEQYF. The CDR3 DNA follows: TGTGCCAGCAGCCCTACACCGGGATTGGACTACGAGCAGTACTTC. This chain joins TRBV5-5 and TRBJ2-7; D perhaps matches TRBD2 (5 bases). There are 15 residues in the CDR3. Germline V gene sequence: CDR1 SGHKS, CDR2 YYEKEE (reference sequence). Trimming removed 4 bases at V and 3 bases at J, with 17 bases between.

This clonotype was seen more than once but under ten times. The gene calls are TRBV28 and TRBJ2-5; D ambiguous. The germline V and J ends were trimmed by 2 bases and 7 bases, with 11 bases remaining between them. The CDR3 contains 13 residues. Germline CDR1 and CDR2: MDHEN and SYDVKM. The CDR3 loop reads CASSLGEPATQYF. The CDR3 bases are TGTGCCAGCAGTTTAGGTGAGCCCGCGACCCAGTACTTC. Drawing the rest from reference TRBV28 and TRBJ2-5, the complete variable domain is DVKVTQSSRYLVKRTGEKVFLECVQDMDHENMFWYRQDPGLGLRLIYFSYDVKMKEKGDIPEGYSVSREKKERFSLILESASTNQTSMYLCASSLGEPATQYFGPGTRLLVL.

Points on this clonotype: A much larger clone lies a single base off, so this may be a read error. This chain connects TRBV12-3 or TRBV12-4 to TRBJ1-5; 9 nucleotides align to TRBD1. The CDR3 has 14 amino acids. CDR3 sequence reads: CASGDGQGFQSQHF. For the CDR3, the DNA is TGTGCCAGCGGTGACGGACAGGGGTTTCAGTCCCAGCATTTT.

At least ten counts were recorded for this clonotype. This sequence joins TRBV29-1 and TRBJ2-1; D gene uncertain. Germline loops: CDR1 SQVTM, CDR2 ANQGSEA. This CDR3 is built from 14 residues. Deletions cut 6 bases from V and 8 bases from J, with 20 bases between. CDR3 in amino acids: CSVEPLDVGDEQFF. The CDR3 region has the DNA TGCAGCGTAGAACCCCTAGACGTCGGCGATGAGCAGTTCTTC.

The V gene is TRBV11-3, the J gene TRBJ2-2; 11 bases map to TRBD2. There are 17 residues in the CDR3. Germline CDR1 SGHNT, CDR2 YENEEA. V lost 1 base and J lost 16; bases outside the gene matches: 17. CDR3: CASSLGGLAGWAGDPFF. The DNA for the CDR3 is TGTGCCAGCAGCTTAGGTGGACTAGCGGGTTGGGCCGGGGACCCGTTTTTT.

A word on this clonotype: One end of the junction fails to match germline, which may point to a read error. The chain employs TRBV12-3 or TRBV12-4 and TRBJ2-1; TRBD1 matches 10 bases. The CDR3 sequence is 15 residues long. DNA of the CDR3: TGTGCCAGCAGTCGTGGACAGGGGGTGTCCAATGGGCAGTTCTTC. Encoded protein: CASSRGQGVSNGQFF.

The V gene is TRBV4-1, the J gene TRBJ1-3, with 8 bases identical to TRBD1. Trimming at V came to 5 bases and at J to 0 bases, leaving 6 bases not matched to a gene. CDR1 is MGHRA, CDR2 YSYEKL, per germline. The CDR3 covers 16 residues. The CDR3 DNA reads TGCGCCAGCAGCTGGGACAGGCCGGCCTCTGGAAACACCATATATTTT. Translating gives CASSWDRPASGNTIYF.

As for this clonotype: A read error is possible here, since a much larger clone lies one base away. The J gene is TRBJ2-2, the V gene TRBV6-5; D might be TRBD2 (5 bases). Per germline, CDR1 MNHEY and CDR2 SVGAGI. The CDR3 has 13 residues. In DNA form, the CDR3 reads TGTGCCAGCAGTTACTCGACCGCCGGGGAGCTGTGTTTT. Its protein is CASSYSTAGELCF.

In the case of this clonotype: It may be a read error: a sequence one base away is much more abundant. The chain links TRBV4-1 to TRBJ2-1, with 8 bases aligning to TRBD2. With 4 bases clipped from V and 4 bases from J, the junction kept 3 bases outside the gene matches. The CDR3 extends over 14 amino acids. Germline V lookup: CDR1 MGHRA, CDR2 YSYEKL. CDR3: CASSRGGRYNEQFF. The CDR3 nucleotides are TGCGCCAGCAGCCGAGGCGGGAGGTACAATGAGCAGTTCTTC.

As for this clonotype: Its ends do not fully match the called genes, so a read error is possible. The chain joins TRBV6-6 to TRBJ1-1, with D perhaps TRBD1 (6 bases). Germline CDR1 MNHNY, CDR2 SVGAGI (reference sequence). The CDR3 spans 13 residues. The DNA for the CDR3 is TGTGCCAGCAGTTCGTCGGGGGGCACTGAAGCCTTCTTT. Translated: CASSSSGGTEAFF.